A single sample gave rise to the 25 T cell receptor beta chains below, sequenced in a study of blood T cell repertoires in COVID-19. The data were produced by immunoSEQ multiplex PCR, yet TCRdb's version contains in-frame clones alone and is incomplete. The repertoire has roughly 25,000 clones, under 85% of them found once; the top ten carry approximately 7%. Sequencing used peripheral blood. These receptors were obtained from a man aged 45-65 years with COVID-19, enrolled during active disease.

The chain couples TRBV19 to TRBJ2-2; no clear D gene. Trimming took off 5 bases at V and 5 bases at J, with 9 bases between the two ends. Germline V gives CDR1 LNHDA, CDR2 SQIVND (reference sequence). The CDR3 extends over 13 amino acids. CDR3 sequence reads: CASSSLATGELFF. The CDR3 DNA is TGTGCCAGTAGTTCCTTGGCAACCGGGGAGCTGTTTTTT.

The V gene is TRBV6-6, the J gene TRBJ2-5; the D is unclear. Germline-derived CDR1 and CDR2 are MNHNY and SVGAGI (reference sequence). The germline V and J ends were trimmed by 5 bases and 1 base, with 8 bases remaining between them. The CDR3 sequence is 13 residues long. CDR3 sequence reads: CASSTAVQETQYF. CDR3 nucleotides: TGTGCCAGCAGTACCGCGGTCCAAGAGACCCAGTACTTC.

This sequence joins TRBV12-3 or TRBV12-4 and TRBJ2-7, with D hard to call. Trimming cost V 1 base and J 6 bases, with 10 bases left between them. The CDR3 covers 13 residues. The CDR3 spells CASSLVSRLEQYF. CDR3 nucleotide sequence: TGTGCCAGCAGTTTAGTGTCCAGGCTCGAGCAGTACTTC.

J is TRBJ1-6 and V is TRBV5-4; maybe TRBD1 (6 bases). Germline V gene data show CDR1 as SGHNT and CDR2 as YYREEE (reference sequence). The CDR3 loop spans 16 amino acids. V lost 4 bases and J 5 bases, leaving 16 bases between the germline ends. The CDR3 here is CASSGAGTSDNSPLHF. In DNA, the CDR3 is TGTGCCAGCAGCGGTGCCGGGACATCCGATAATTCACCCCTCCACTTT.

The CDR3 reads CASSLGTSGRELADTQYF. In DNA, the CDR3 is TGTGCCAGCAGCTTAGGGACTAGCGGGAGGGAGTTGGCAGATACGCAGTATTTT. The chain couples TRBV7-2 to TRBJ2-3; TRBD2 matches 15 bases. V lost 1 base to trimming and J lost 4 bases; unmatched junction nucleotides: 6. From germline, CDR1 is SGHTA and CDR2 FQGNSA. The CDR3 has 18 amino acids. Variable domain in full (rest from reference TRBV7-2 and TRBJ2-3): GAGVSQSPSNKVTEKGKDVELRCDPISGHTALYWYRQSLGQGLEFLIYFQGNSAPDKSGLPSDRFSAERTGGSVSTLTIQRTQQEDSAVYLCASSLGTSGRELADTQYFGPGTRLTVL.

The chain's CDR3 is CATCGQGASDTQYF. The DNA of the CDR3 is TGTGCCACCTGTGGACAGGGGGCCTCAGATACGCAGTATTTT. This chain joins TRBV5-6 and TRBJ2-3; 11 positions agree with TRBD1. The germline V gene encodes CDR1 SGHDT and CDR2 YYEEEE. V was clipped by 9 bases and J by 4 bases; unmatched bases: 7. The CDR3 consists of 14 residues.

This chain uses TRBV7-9 with TRBJ1-1; D ambiguous. The CDR3 is made up of 13 amino acids. Germline V lookup: CDR1 SEHNR, CDR2 FQNEAQ (reference sequence). V was cut by 5 bases and J by 1 base, with 8 bases left in between. DNA for the CDR3: TGTGCCAGCAGCCTGACACCGAACACTGAAGCTTTCTTT. Protein product: CASSLTPNTEAFF. Looking up the rest from reference TRBV7-9 and TRBJ1-1 gives the full variable domain: DTGVSQNPRHKITKRGQNVTFRCDPISEHNRLYWYRQTLGQGPEFLTYFQNEAQLEKSRLLSDRFSAERPKGSFSTLEIQRTEQGDSAMYLCASSLTPNTEAFFGQGTRLTVV.

The chain recombines TRBV10-1 with TRBJ2-7; 9 nucleotides line up with TRBD2. CDR3 length: 14 amino acids. CDR1 is WNHNN, CDR2 SYGVQD, per germline (reference sequence). Germline trimming cut 6 bases from V and 7 bases from J; bases unmatched to any gene: 10. CDR3 coding DNA: TGCGCCAGCAGCCTTCAGCGGGAGGCTGGGGAGCAGTACTTC. Translated: CASSLQREAGEQYF.

The chain employs TRBV11-2 and TRBJ2-1; D possibly corresponds to TRBD1 (5 bases). The length of the CDR3 is 18 residues. Germline V gives CDR1 SGHAT, CDR2 FQNNGV. V was clipped by 1 base and J by 0 bases, with 16 bases between them. CDR3 coding DNA: TGTGCCAGCAGCTTAGTTTTCCTTCAGGGCGGCTCCTACAATGAGCAGTTCTTC. Translation: CASSLVFLQGGSYNEQFF. Full variable domain (outside the CDR3, taken from reference TRBV11-2 and TRBJ2-1): EAGVAQSPRYKIIEKRQSVAFWCNPISGHATLYWYQQILGQGPKLLIQFQNNGVVDDSQLPKDRFSAERLKGVDSTLKIQPAKLEDSAVYLCASSLVFLQGGSYNEQFFGPGTRLTVL.

The genes are TRBV19 and TRBJ1-4; 7 nucleotides agree with TRBD1. The CDR3 sequence is 15 residues long. Germline V gene data show CDR1 as LNHDA and CDR2 as SQIVND (reference sequence). V was clipped by 1 base and J by 6 bases; unmatched bases: 5. CDR3 DNA sequence: TGTGCCAGTAGTATAGGAGGGACAGCTGATGAAAAACTGTTTTTT. Encoded protein: CASSIGGTADEKLFF.

This clone occurred once. The V and J genes are TRBV7-9 and TRBJ1-1; TRBD1 is a possible D gene (6 bases). This CDR3 contains 16 residues. Trimming stripped 5 bases from V and 4 bases from J, with 20 bases between. The V gene's germline CDR1 is SEHNR and CDR2 FQNEAQ (reference sequence). The DNA for the CDR3 is TGTGCCAGCAGCCCCTTCACCGGGACACTGGTCACTGAAGCTTTCTTT. As protein: CASSPFTGTLVTEAFF. Full variable domain (remainder filled in from reference TRBV7-9 and TRBJ1-1): DTGVSQNPRHKITKRGQNVTFRCDPISEHNRLYWYRQTLGQGPEFLTYFQNEAQLEKSRLLSDRFSAERPKGSFSTLEIQRTEQGDSAMYLCASSPFTGTLVTEAFFGQGTRLTVV.

This clone has a single count. In DNA, the CDR3 is TGTGCCAGCAGCGAAATCGGCACTGAAGCTTTCTTT. Residues: CASSEIGTEAFF. The rearrangement joins TRBV9 to TRBJ1-1; D is unclear. CDR3 length: 12 amino acids. V shed 3 bases and J shed 4 bases, with 7 bases lying between them. Germline CDR1 reads SGDLS; CDR2 reads YYNGEE.

This clone was seen a single time. The genes are TRBV27 and TRBJ2-2; 11 nucleotides agree with TRBD2. This CDR3 has 17 amino acids. The V segment lost 4 bases and the J segment 5 bases; nucleotides outside the gene matches: 9. Germline CDR1 reads MNHEY; CDR2 reads SMNVEV (reference sequence). CDR3 sequence reads: CASSSGSGRAGTGELFF. The CDR3 DNA reads TGTGCCAGCAGTTCGGGTAGCGGGAGGGCCGGGACCGGGGAGCTGTTTTTT.

V gene TRBV5-4 combines with J gene TRBJ1-2, with 10 bases identical to TRBD1. Losses at the gene ends were 4 bases for V and 7 bases for J; bases not matched to a gene: 7. The CDR3 covers 14 residues. Germline V lookup: CDR1 SGHNT, CDR2 YYREEE (reference sequence). CDR3 bases: TGTGCCAGCAGCGCCTGGGGACAGGGGTCTGGCTACACCTTC. Translating gives CASSAWGQGSGYTF. Together with reference TRBV5-4 and TRBJ1-2, the CDR3 gives the full variable domain: ETGVTQSPTHLIKTRGQQVTLRCSSQSGHNTVSWYQQALGQGPQFIFQYYREEENGRGNFPPRFSGLQFPNYSSELNVNALELDDSALYLCASSAWGQGSGYTFGSGTRLTVV.

The rearrangement links TRBV2 to TRBJ2-6; TRBD1 is a possible D gene (5 bases). Trimming stripped 4 bases from V and 0 bases from J, with 7 bases between. Per germline, CDR1 SNHLY and CDR2 FYNNEI. There are 15 residues in the CDR3. The CDR3 reads CASSGQPSGANVLTF. The DNA of the CDR3 is TGTGCCAGCAGTGGACAGCCCTCTGGGGCCAACGTCCTGACTTTC.

The chain is built from TRBV30 and TRBJ2-5; the D gene is possibly TRBD2 (6 bases). Per germline, CDR1 GTSNPN and CDR2 SVGIG (reference sequence). The CDR3 loop spans 14 amino acids. V shed 0 bases and J shed 5 bases, with 13 bases lying between them. The CDR3: CAWSVRAGPETQYF. The CDR3 DNA reads TGTGCCTGGAGTGTACGGGCGGGGCCGGAGACCCAGTACTTC.

In its sample, this clone was seen a few times. The V gene is TRBV27, the J gene TRBJ1-2, with 9 bases that match TRBD1. CDR1 and CDR2 from the germline V gene are MNHEY and SMNVEV (reference sequence). The trim removed 5 bases at V and 2 bases at J, leaving 6 bases unmatched. The CDR3 has 15 amino acids. CDR3 DNA: TGTGCCAGCAGTGGATATGGACAGGGGAACTATGGCTACACCTTC. It yields the protein CASSGYGQGNYGYTF.

In this sample, this clone turned up once. V usage is TRBV3-1 (or the pseudogene TRBV3-2) and J usage is TRBJ1-2; 7 bases are shared with TRBD1. CDR1 and CDR2 (germline): LGHDT, YNNKEL (reference sequence). V lost 0 bases and J lost 3; bases outside the gene matches: 7. The CDR3 runs 16 residues. CDR3 region: CASSQDMVTGDYGYTF. In DNA form, the CDR3 reads TGTGCCAGCAGCCAAGATATGGTAACAGGGGACTATGGCTACACCTTC.

The CDR3: CASSQDRLNEKLFF. DNA of the CDR3: TGTGCCAGCAGTCAGGACAGGCTGAATGAAAAACTGTTTTTT. V and J are TRBV2 and TRBJ1-4; 7 bases map to TRBD1. Looked up from germline, CDR1 is SNHLY and CDR2 is FYNNEI. J lost 5 bases, V lost 5 bases, and 5 bases had no gene match. The CDR3 runs to 14 residues.

This chain joins TRBV5-6 and TRBJ2-7; D is possibly TRBD2 (5 bases). Germline lookup yields CDR1 SGHDT and CDR2 YYEEEE. V was cut by 6 bases and J by 7 bases, with 14 bases left in between. The CDR3 consists of 12 residues. CDR3 DNA sequence: TGTGCCAGCATGGTCGGACGGGGTGAGCAGTACTTC. Its protein product is CASMVGRGEQYF.

With regard to this clone: This CDR3 is also generated by other DNA sequences in the sample. The chain joins TRBV18 to TRBJ1-3; D unclear. There are 14 residues in the CDR3. The ends were cut back, 3 bases at V and 0 bases at J, with 6 bases in the middle. CDR1 and CDR2 from the germline V gene are KGHSH and LQKENI. For the CDR3, the DNA is TGTGCCAGCTCACCCGAGAGCTCTGGAAACACCATATATTTT. Its protein product is CASSPESSGNTIYF.

This clone was seen a handful of times. The DNA of the CDR3 is TGCGCCAGCAGCTTGGCGTCCGGGGAGGGTCAGCCCCAGCATTTT. It encodes CASSLASGEGQPQHF. This chain uses TRBV5-1 with TRBJ1-5; no clear D. Germline-derived CDR1 and CDR2 are SGHRS and YFSETQ. The germline V and J ends were trimmed by 0 bases and 6 bases, with 13 bases remaining between them. The CDR3 runs 15 residues.

This chain uses TRBV11-1 with TRBJ2-5; TRBD1 aligns across 7 bases. Unmatched junction bases numbered 6, after V lost 7 bases and J lost 4 bases. Germline V gene sequence: CDR1 SGHAT, CDR2 FQDESV (reference sequence). This CDR3 is 13 amino acids long. DNA of the CDR3: TGTGCCAGCAACACGGGACAGCGAGAGACCCAGTACTTC. Protein: CASNTGQRETQYF.

The rearrangement uses TRBV25-1 and TRBJ2-1, with 7 positions matching TRBD2. CDR3 size: 16 residues. The V gene's germline CDR1 is MGHDK and CDR2 SYGVNS. V shed 8 bases, J shed 1 base, and the junction held 11 bases outside the gene matches. The CDR3 sequence: CASGSIAGPSYNEQFF. For the CDR3, the DNA is TGTGCCAGCGGAAGTATAGCGGGCCCTTCCTACAATGAGCAGTTCTTC.

In the case of this clone: The junction does not match germline at one end; this may be a read error. The chain carries TRBV7-3 and TRBJ2-2, with 11 bases that match TRBD2. This CDR3 is 16 amino acids long. Germline V gives CDR1 SGHTA, CDR2 FQGTGA. For the CDR3, the DNA is TGTGCCAGCAGTTGCACTAGCGGGAGTCCCCACCGGGGAGCTGTTTTT. The encoded protein is CASSCTSGSPHRGAVF.